This T cell receptor (beta chain) is from a study of blood T cells in healthy people across ages. Across the whole study: About one barcoded beta molecule per two T cells was captured by template switching.

The CDR3 sequence is 13 residues long. V was clipped by 1 base and J by 8 bases, with 12 bases between them. In germline, CDR1 is DFQATT, CDR2 SNEGSKA (reference sequence). The use of a sample-barcoded 5' primer and a J-beta primer mix characterized a second PCR of 7 to 11 cycles. TCRdb reanalysed the 5' RACE reads using MiXCR and keeps one entry per CDR3 protein. The data hold about 1,800,000 distinct CDR3 sequences, with 28% observed a single time. The donors, all healthy, were Caucasians living in Russia, aged about 6 to 90. In this sample, this clonotype turned up a few times. The TCR sequence derives from a woman aged 25 to 45 in good health. Sequencing was done on a sample of blood. The rearrangement links TRBV20-1 to TRBJ2-1; D not certain. The DNA for the CDR3 is TGCAGTGCTAGAGTCCCCTTATTGGATGAGCAGTTCTTC. Translating it yields CSARVPLLDEQFF.